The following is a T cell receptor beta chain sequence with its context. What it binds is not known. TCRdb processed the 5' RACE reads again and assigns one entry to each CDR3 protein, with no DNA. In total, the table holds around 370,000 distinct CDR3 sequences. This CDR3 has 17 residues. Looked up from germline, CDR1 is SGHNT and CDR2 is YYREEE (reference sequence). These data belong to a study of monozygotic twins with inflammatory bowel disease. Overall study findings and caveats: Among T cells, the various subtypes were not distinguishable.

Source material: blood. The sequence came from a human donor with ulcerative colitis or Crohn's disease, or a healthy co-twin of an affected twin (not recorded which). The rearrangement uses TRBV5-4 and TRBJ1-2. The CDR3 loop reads CASSLEVSATNNYGYTF.